This T cell receptor beta chain was retrieved from a study of CD8 T cells in Susac syndrome. This CDR3 region has 14 residues. Germline lookup yields CDR1 LGHNA and CDR2 YSLEER. Trimming cost V 0 bases and J 5 bases, with 8 bases left between them. Random hexamers were used to reverse transcribe an amount of roughly 0.45 to 1 ug RNA. TCRdb reanalysed the immunoSEQ multiplex PCR reads using MiXCR and keeps one entry per CDR3 protein. The sample contains fewer than 350,000 distinct CDR3 sequences, 65% to 90% of which appear only once. What was sequenced was CD8+ T cells from PBMCs. The chain joins TRBV4-3 to TRBJ1-5; no firm D call. This clonotype was obtained from a human donor with multiple sclerosis. The chain's CDR3 is CASSQDRIYQPQHF. The CDR3 DNA is TGCGCCAGCAGCCAAGACCGCATTTATCAGCCCCAGCATTTT.